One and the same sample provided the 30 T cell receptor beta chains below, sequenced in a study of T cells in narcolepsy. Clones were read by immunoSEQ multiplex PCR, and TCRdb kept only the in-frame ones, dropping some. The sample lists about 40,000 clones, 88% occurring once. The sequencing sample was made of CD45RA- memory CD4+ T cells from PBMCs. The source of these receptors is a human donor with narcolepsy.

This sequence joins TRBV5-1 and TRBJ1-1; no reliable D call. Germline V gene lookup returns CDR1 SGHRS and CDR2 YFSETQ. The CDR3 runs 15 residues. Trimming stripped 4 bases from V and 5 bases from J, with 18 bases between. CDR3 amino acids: CASSPPGGSGTEAFF. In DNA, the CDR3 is TGCGCCAGCAGCCCCCCGGGAGGGTCGGGTACTGAAGCTTTCTTT.

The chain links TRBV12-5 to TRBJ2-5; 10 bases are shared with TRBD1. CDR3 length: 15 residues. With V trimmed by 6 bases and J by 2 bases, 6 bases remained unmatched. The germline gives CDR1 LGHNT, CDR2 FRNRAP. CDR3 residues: CASGGGQGIQETQYF. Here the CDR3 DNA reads TGTGCTAGTGGGGGGGGACAGGGGATACAAGAGACCCAGTACTTC.

CDR3 amino acids: CSVSPRQGARETQYF. The CDR3 DNA reads as TGCAGCGTTAGCCCCCGGCAGGGGGCGCGGGAGACCCAGTACTTC. The rearrangement links TRBV29-1 to TRBJ2-5; 8 bases fit TRBD1. The ends lost 5 bases at V and 5 bases at J; junction bases unmatched: 13. The CDR3 spans 15 residues. Germline V gives CDR1 SQVTM, CDR2 ANQGSEA.

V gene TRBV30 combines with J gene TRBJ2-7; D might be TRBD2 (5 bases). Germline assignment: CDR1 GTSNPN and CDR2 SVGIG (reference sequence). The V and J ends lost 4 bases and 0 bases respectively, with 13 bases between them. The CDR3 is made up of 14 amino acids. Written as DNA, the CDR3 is TGTGCCTGGATGGGAGTAAGGGCCTCCTACGAGCAGTACTTC. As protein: CAWMGVRASYEQYF.

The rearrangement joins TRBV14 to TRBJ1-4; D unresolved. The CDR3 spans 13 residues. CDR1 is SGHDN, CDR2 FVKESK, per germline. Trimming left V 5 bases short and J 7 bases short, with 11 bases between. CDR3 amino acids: CASSFSGAEKLFF. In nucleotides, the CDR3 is TGTGCCAGCAGCTTCTCGGGCGCTGAAAAACTGTTTTTT.

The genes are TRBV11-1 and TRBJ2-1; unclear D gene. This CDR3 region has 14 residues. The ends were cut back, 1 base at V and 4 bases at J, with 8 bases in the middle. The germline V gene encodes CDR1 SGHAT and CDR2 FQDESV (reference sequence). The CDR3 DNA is TGTGCCAGCAGCTTAGAGGGTGGGTACAATGAGCAGTTCTTC. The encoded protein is CASSLEGGYNEQFF. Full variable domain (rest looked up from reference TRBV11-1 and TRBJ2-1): EAEVAQSPRYKITEKSQAVAFWCDPISGHATLYWYRQILGQGPELLVQFQDESVVDDSQLPKDRFSAERLKGVDSTLKIQPAELGDSAMYLCASSLEGGYNEQFFGPGTRLTVL.

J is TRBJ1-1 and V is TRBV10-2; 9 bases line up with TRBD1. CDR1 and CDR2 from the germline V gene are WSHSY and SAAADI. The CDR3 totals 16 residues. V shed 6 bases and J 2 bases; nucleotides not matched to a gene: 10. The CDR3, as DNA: TGCGCCAGCAGGGGGAGAGGGACAGGGTTTAACACTGAAGCTTTCTTT. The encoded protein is CASRGRGTGFNTEAFF.

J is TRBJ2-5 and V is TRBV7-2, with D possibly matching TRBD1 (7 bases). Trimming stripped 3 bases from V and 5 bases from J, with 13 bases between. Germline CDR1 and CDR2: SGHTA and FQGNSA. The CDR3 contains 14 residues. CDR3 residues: CASSLQTGRETQYF. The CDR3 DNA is TGTGCCAGCAGCTTGCAGACAGGGAGGGAGACCCAGTACTTC.

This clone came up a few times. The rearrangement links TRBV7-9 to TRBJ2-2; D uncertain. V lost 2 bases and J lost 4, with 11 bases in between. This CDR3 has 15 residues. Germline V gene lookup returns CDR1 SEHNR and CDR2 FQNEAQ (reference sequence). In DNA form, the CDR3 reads TGTGCCAGCAGCTTATTGGGGTCGGGCACCGGGGAGCTGTTTTTT. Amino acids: CASSLLGSGTGELFF.

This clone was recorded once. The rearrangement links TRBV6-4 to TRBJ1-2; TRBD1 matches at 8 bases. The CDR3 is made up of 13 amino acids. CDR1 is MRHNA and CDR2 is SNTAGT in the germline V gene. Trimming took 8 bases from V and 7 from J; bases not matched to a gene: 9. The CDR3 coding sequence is TGTGCCAGCGAACTGACAGGGGCATCTGGCTACACCTTC. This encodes CASELTGASGYTF.

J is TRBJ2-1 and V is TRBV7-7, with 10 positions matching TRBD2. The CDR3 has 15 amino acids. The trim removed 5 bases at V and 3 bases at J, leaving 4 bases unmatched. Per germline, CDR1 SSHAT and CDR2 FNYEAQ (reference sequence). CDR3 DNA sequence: TGTGCCAGCAGCCCCAGGACTAGCGGCTACAATGAGCAGTTCTTC. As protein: CASSPRTSGYNEQFF.

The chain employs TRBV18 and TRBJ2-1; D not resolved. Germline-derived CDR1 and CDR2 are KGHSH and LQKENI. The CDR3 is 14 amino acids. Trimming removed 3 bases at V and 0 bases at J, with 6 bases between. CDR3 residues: CASSPQSSYNEQFF. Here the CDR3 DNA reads TGTGCCAGCTCACCCCAGAGCTCCTACAATGAGCAGTTCTTC.

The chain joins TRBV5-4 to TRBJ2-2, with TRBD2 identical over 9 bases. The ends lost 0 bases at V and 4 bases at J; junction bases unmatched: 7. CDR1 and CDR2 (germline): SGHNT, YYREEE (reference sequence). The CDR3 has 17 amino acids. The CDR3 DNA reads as TGTGCCAGCAGCTTGGGAGGACTAGCGCTCGTCACCGGGGAGCTGTTTTTT. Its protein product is CASSLGGLALVTGELFF.

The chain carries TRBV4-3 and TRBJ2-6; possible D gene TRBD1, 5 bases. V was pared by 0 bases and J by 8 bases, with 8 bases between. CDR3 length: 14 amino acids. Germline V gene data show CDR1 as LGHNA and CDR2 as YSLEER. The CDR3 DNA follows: TGCGCCAGCAGCCAAGACAGGGAAACCAACGTCCTGACTTTC. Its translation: CASSQDRETNVLTF.

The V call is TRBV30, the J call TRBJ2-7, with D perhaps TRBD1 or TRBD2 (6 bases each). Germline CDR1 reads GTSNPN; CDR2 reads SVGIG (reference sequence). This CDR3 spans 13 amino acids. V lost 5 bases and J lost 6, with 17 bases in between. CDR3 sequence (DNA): TGTGCCTGGCGTCATACGGGGGCGCTCGAGCAGTACTTC. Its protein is CAWRHTGALEQYF.

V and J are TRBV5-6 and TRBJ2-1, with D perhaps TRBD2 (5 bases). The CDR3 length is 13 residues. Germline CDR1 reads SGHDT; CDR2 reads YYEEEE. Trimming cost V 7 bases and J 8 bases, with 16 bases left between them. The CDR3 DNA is TGTGCCAGCGGACGGGATTTAAACTATGAGCAGTTCTTC. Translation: CASGRDLNYEQFF.

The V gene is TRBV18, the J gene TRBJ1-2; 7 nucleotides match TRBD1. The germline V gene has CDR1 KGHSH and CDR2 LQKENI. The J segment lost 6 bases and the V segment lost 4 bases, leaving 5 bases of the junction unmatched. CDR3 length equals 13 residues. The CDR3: CASSLRQGDGYTF. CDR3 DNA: TGTGCCAGCTCACTGAGACAGGGAGATGGCTACACCTTC.

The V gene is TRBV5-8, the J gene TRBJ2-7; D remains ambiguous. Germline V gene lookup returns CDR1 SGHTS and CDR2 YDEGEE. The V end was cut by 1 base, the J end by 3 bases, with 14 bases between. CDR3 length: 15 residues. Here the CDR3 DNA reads TGTGCCAGCAGCTTGTCAACCAAAAACCACTACGAGCAGTACTTC. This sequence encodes CASSLSTKNHYEQYF.

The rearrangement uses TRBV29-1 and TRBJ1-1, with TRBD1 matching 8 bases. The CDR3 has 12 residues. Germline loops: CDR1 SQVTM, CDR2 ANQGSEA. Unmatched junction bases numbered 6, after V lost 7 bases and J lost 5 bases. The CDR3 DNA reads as TGCAGCGCCAGGGACAGGCAGACTGAAGCTTTCTTT. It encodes CSARDRQTEAFF. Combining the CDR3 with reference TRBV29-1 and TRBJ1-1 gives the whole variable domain SAVISQKPSRDICQRGTSLTIQCQVDSQVTMMFWYRQQPGQSLTLIATANQGSEATYESGFVIDKFPISRPNLTFSTLTVSNMSPEDSSIYLCSARDRQTEAFFGQGTRLTVV.

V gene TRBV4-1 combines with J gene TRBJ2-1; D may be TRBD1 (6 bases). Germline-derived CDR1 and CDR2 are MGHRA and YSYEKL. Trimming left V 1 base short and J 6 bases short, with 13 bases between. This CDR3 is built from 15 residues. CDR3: CASSQVGGRANEQFF. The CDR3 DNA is TGCGCCAGCAGCCAAGTAGGGGGAAGGGCCAATGAGCAGTTCTTC.

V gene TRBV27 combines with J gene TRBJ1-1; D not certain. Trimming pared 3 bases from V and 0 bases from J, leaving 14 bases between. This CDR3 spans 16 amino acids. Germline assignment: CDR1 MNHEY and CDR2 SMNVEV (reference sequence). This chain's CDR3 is CASSLRVGVLNTEAFF. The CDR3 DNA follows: TGTGCCAGCAGTTTGCGAGTCGGGGTCCTGAACACTGAAGCTTTCTTT.

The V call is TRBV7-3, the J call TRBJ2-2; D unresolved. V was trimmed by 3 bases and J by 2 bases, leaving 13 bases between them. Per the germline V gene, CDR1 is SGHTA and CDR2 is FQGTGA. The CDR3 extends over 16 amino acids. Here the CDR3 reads CASSFSGIGNTGELFF. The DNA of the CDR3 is TGTGCCAGCAGCTTCTCTGGAATCGGAAACACCGGGGAGCTGTTTTTT.

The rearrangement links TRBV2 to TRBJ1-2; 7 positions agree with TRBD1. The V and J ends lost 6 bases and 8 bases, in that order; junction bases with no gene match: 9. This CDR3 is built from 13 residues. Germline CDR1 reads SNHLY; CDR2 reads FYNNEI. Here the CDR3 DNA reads TGTGCCAGCAGGTACGACAGGGTCCAGGGCTACACCTTC. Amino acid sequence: CASRYDRVQGYTF.

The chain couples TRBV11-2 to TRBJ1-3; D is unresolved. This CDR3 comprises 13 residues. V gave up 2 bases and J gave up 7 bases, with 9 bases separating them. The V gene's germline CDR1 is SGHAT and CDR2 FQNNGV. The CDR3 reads CASSLSPTNTIYF. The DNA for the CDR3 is TGTGCCAGCAGCTTATCCCCCACGAACACCATATATTTT.

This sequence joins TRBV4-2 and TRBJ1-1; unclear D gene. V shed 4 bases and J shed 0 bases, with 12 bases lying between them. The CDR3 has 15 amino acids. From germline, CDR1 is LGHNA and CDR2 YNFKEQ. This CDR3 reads CASSPSAALNTEAFF. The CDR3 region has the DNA TGTGCCAGCAGCCCCTCTGCGGCCTTGAACACTGAAGCTTTCTTT.

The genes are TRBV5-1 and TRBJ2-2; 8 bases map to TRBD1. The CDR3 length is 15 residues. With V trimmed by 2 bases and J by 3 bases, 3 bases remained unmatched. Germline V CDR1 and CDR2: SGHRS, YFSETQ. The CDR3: CASSFGQGDTGELFF. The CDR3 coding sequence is TGCGCCAGCAGCTTCGGACAGGGCGACACCGGGGAGCTGTTTTTT.

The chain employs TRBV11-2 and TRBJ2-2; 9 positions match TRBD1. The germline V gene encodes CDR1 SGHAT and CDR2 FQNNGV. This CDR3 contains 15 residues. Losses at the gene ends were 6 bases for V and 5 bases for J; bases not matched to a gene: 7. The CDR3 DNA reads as TGTGCCAGCAGTCTGGACAGGGGAGGTACCGGGGAGCTGTTTTTT. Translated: CASSLDRGGTGELFF.

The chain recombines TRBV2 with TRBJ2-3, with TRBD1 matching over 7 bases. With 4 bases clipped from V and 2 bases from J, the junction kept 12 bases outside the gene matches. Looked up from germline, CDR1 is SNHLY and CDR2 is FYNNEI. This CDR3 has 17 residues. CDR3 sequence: CASSVPGGTAYTDTQYF. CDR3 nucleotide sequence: TGTGCCAGCAGTGTGCCTGGTGGGACAGCCTACACAGATACGCAGTATTTT. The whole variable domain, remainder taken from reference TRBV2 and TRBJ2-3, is EPEVTQTPSHQVTQMGQEVILRCVPISNHLYFYWYRQILGQKVEFLVSFYNNEISEKSEIFDDQFSVERPDGSNFTLKIRSTKLEDSAMYFCASSVPGGTAYTDTQYFGPGTRLTVL.

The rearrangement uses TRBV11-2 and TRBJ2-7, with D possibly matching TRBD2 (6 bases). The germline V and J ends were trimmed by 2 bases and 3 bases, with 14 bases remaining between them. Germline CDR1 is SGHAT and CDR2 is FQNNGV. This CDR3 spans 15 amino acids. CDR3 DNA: TGTGCCAGCAGCTTACAACCAACTAGCCTCTACGAGCAGTACTTC. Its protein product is CASSLQPTSLYEQYF.

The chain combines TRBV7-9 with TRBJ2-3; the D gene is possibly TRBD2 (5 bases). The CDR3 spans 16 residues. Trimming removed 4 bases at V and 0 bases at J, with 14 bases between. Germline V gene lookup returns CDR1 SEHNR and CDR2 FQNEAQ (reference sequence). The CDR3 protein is CASSSRQGRSTDTQYF. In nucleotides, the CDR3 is TGTGCCAGCAGCTCCCGACAAGGGAGAAGCACAGATACGCAGTATTTT. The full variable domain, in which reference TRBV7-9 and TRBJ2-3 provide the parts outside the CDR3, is DTGVSQNPRHKITKRGQNVTFRCDPISEHNRLYWYRQTLGQGPEFLTYFQNEAQLEKSRLLSDRFSAERPKGSFSTLEIQRTEQGDSAMYLCASSSRQGRSTDTQYFGPGTRLTVL.